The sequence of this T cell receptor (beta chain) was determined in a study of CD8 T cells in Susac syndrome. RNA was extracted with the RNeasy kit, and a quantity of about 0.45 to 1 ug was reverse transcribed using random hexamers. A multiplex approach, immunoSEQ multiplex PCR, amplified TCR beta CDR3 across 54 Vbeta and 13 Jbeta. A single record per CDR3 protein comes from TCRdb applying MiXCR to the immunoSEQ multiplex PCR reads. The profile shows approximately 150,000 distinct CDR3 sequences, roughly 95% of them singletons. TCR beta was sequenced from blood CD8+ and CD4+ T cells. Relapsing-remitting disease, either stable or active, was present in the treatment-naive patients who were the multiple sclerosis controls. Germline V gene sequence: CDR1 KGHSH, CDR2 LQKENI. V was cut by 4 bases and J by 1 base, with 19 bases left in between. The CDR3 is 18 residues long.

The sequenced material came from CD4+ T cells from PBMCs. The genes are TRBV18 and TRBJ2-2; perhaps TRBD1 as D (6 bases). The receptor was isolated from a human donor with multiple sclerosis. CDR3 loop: CASSRTWDTIQNTGELFF. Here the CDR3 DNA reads TGTGCCAGCTCACGGACTTGGGACACCATCCAGAACACCGGGGAGCTGTTTTTT.